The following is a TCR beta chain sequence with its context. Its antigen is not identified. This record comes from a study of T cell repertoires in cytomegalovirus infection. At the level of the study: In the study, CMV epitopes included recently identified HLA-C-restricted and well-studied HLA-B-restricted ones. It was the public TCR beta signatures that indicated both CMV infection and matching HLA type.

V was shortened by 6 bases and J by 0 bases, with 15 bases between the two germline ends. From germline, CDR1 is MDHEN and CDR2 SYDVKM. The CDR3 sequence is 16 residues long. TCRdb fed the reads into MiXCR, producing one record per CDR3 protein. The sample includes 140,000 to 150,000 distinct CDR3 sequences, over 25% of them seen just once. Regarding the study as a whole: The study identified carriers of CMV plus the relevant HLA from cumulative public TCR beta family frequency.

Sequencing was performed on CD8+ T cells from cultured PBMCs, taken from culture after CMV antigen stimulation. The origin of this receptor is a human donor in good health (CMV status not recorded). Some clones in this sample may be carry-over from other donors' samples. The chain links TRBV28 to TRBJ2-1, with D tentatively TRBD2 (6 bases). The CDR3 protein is CASSPADGSSYNEQFF. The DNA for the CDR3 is TGTGCCAGCAGCCCCGCAGACGGGAGCTCCTACAATGAGCAGTTCTTC.